This T cell receptor beta chain was sequenced in a study of T cell repertoires in cytomegalovirus infection (dated by TCRdb to the late 2010s). Concerning the study at large: Recently identified HLA-C-restricted CMV epitopes, whose presentation resists viral immunomodulation, were targeted by peptide stimulations together with well-studied HLA-B-restricted epitopes. The HLA type of each donor mattered for the analysis, because public TCR beta signatures pointed to carriage of CMV infection along with the matching HLA type. Results the study describes overall, beyond this receptor: In both this cohort and an independent cohort of 350 or so donors, the cumulative frequency of public TCR beta family members distinguished carriers of CMV infection plus the relevant HLA type. The ex vivo response was dominated by HLA-C-restricted CMV-specific TCR beta clonotypes, and the single most frequent clonotype in two of eight donors was supplied by these HLA-C-restricted clonotypes.

The instrument given in TCRdb is Illumina HiSeq 1500. TCRdb reran the public reads through fastp at Q25 and MiXCR, keeping productive beta chains. All rows with the same CDR3 protein become a single entry with the most common DNA and genes. In all, the sample holds about 570,000 distinct CDR3 sequences, and about 40% of those were seen once. 48% of the sample lies in the top ten. The treatment or condition label, as the study defines it: in vitro stimulation with specific CMV peptide epitopes to enrich CMV-specific T cells. Note on this clonotype: Its specific antigen is unknown. No base-level quality is on record; no much larger clone is a single base apart.

Trimming takes 6 bases off V and 4 bases off J; junction bases not matched to a gene: 8. In the germline V gene (reference sequence), CDR1 corresponds to DFQATT and CDR2 to SNEGSKA. The CDR3 sequence holds 14 residues, the cysteine and phenylalanine included. Only the CDR3 portion is preserved as DNA: 42 bases, with reading frame beginning at the first base. This TCR was recovered from a human donor in good health (CMV status not recorded). Some clones in this sample may be carry-over from other donors' samples. The source material was cultured PBMCs, sampled from culture after CMV antigen stimulation. The sequence is built from TRBV20-1 and TRBJ2-1, and 8 junction bases match TRBD2. The CDR3 reads as follows: CSAQGLADYNEQFF. The DNA sequence reads TGCAGTGCACAAGGACTAGCAGATTACAATGAGCAGTTCTTC.